This TCR beta chain emerged from a study of blood T cell repertoires in COVID-19. Across the study: The study drew acute and convalescent COVID-19 samples from the United States, Italy and Spain. The analysed material was cDNA or gDNA that came from T cells, B-cell-depleted T cells, or PBMCs.

V lost 3 bases, J lost 0 bases, and 8 bases stayed unmatched. The CDR3 covers 16 residues. The germline V gene encodes CDR1 MDHEN and CDR2 SYDVKM. How the authors handled the data: Reference gene primer amplification yielded estimated nucleated cell counts. Only in-frame clones appear in the TCRdb table, and some are missing; sequencing was by immunoSEQ multiplex PCR. Clonal size and the V and J genes are those of that table, whereas D and trimming came from the DNA. In the table there are approximately 300,000 clones, approximately 85% of which are singletons. The clonotype comes from a woman between 45 and 65 years old with acute or convalescent COVID-19. This sequence joins TRBV28 and TRBJ2-7; 7 bases are shared with TRBD2. The sequencing sample was made of peripheral blood. The CDR3 loop is CASSFGLGGSSYEQYF. The CDR3 region has the DNA TGTGCCAGCAGTTTTGGATTGGGCGGGAGCTCCTACGAGCAGTACTTC.